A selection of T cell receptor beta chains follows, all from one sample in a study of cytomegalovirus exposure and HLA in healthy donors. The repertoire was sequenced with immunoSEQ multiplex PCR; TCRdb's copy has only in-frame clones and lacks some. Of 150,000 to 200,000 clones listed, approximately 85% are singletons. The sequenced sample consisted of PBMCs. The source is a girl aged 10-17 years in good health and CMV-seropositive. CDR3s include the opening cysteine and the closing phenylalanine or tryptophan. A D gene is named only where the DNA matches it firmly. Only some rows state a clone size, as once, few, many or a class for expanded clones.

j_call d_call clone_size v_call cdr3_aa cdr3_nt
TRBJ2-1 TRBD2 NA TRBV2 CASRIAGGGNEQFF TGTGCCAGCAGGATAGCGGGGGGAGGAAATGAGCAGTTCTTC
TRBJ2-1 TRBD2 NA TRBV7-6 CASSLAGGGNNEQFF TGTGCCAGCAGCTTAGCGGGGGGGGGAAACAATGAGCAGTTCTTC
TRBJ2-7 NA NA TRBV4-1 CASSQDPRNADEQYF TGCGCCAGCAGCCAAGATCCTAGAAATGCCGACGAGCAGTACTTC
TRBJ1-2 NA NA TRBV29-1 CSVLESGRVYGYTF TGCAGCGTTCTTGAAAGTGGCAGGGTCTATGGCTACACCTTC
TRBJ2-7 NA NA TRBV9 CASSVSGAHEQYF TGTGCCAGCAGCGTATCAGGGGCCCACGAGCAGTACTTC
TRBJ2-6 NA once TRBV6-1 CASSLQGTGANVLTF TGTGCCAGCAGTCTACAGGGTACTGGGGCCAACGTCCTGACTTTC
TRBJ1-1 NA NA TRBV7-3 CASSLTGNTEAFF TGTGCCAGCAGCTTAACCGGGAACACTGAAGCTTTCTTT
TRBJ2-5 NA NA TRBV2 CASSGLGIDGLEVAWTQYF TGTGCCAGCAGTGGACTAGGCATCGACGGGCTGGAGGTAGCATGGACCCAGTACTTC
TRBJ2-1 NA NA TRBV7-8 CASSWTDLFNEQFF TGTGCCAGCAGCTGGACAGACTTATTCAATGAGCAGTTCTTC
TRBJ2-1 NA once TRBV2 CASSEWTNEQFF TGTGCCAGCAGTGAGTGGACAAATGAGCAGTTCTTC
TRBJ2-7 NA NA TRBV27 CASSLQTSYEQYF TGTGCCAGCAGTTTACAGACTTCCTACGAGCAGTACTTC
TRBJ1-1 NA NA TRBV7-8 CASSPGRTNTEAFF TGTGCCAGCAGCCCAGGGAGGACGAACACTGAAGCTTTCTTT
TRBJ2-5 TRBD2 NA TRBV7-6 CASSGASGGVEQYF TGTGCCAGCAGCGGGGCTAGCGGGGGAGTTGAGCAGTACTTC